Included here is one TCR beta chain sequence, with context. Its antigen remains undetermined. No much larger clonotype is one base removed from it; base qualities were not supplied. The protocol used for the library was the immunoSEQ multiplex PCR assay. For the multiplex PCR, a mixture combining 60 forward primers for TCR Vbeta segments and 13 reverse primers for TCR Jbeta segments was used. The CDR3 region of rearranged TCR beta genes was amplified from genomic DNA with a multiplex PCR assay. On the Illumina HiSeq System, the amplified TCR beta libraries were sequenced as 87-base-pair reads. Per the authors' processing: In a later analysis, 80 million or so unique TCR beta chains were counted across the roughly 670 repertoires, and around 11 million of these chains were shared by at least two donors. Raw reads were error-corrected and collapsed into unique sequences with a nearest-neighbor algorithm that merged closely related sequences to remove PCR and sequencing errors. Alignment of CDR3 sequences to IMGT reference sequences was used to assign V, D and J gene segments. For a sequence to be retained, at least a six-nucleotide match to both a V gene segment and a J gene segment was required. Rearrangements were called productive when the CDR3 lacked stop codons and stayed in frame with V and J; all others were non-productive. CDR3 was defined by IMGT convention, running from the second conserved V-encoded cysteine to the conserved J-encoded phenylalanine. The earlier analysis of about 620 of the donors excluded sequences that lacked an unambiguous match to a single V gene segment. In an earlier analysis of 587 of the donors, V segments were called functional above 56.7% productive rearrangements and were called segregating when the between-donor standard deviation exceeded 5%. A statistical classification framework was developed to diagnose cytomegalovirus status using the catalog of TCR beta chain sequences. In a later analysis, V and J genes were assigned by comparing TCR nucleotide sequences against IMGT/GENE-DB human TR gene sequences. A later analysis assigned CDR3 sequences and most-parsimonious VDJ recombination scenarios with the TCRdist pipeline. In a later analysis, every TCR beta chain was defined by the combination of its CDR3 amino acid sequence and its V-gene family, and reads without a unique V-gene family were dropped. As a way to deal with suspected cross-contamination and a sequencing artifact, a later analysis dropped over 550 nucleotide sequences that were highly shared and had low generation probability. A later analysis calculated a clonal expansion index for each public chain from normalized within-repertoire ranks of inferred template counts. Generation probabilities in a later analysis came from a VDJ recombination model fitted to out-of-frame rearrangements, and those results were checked against IGoR. In a later analysis, hypergeometric tests were used to score TCR-TCR, TCR-HLA and TCR-CMV co-occurrence, with a repertoire-size bias correction applied to TCR pairs. To estimate false discovery rates, a later analysis permuted the HLA or CMV assignments 20 times. In a later analysis, co-occurring TCRs were grouped using DBSCAN, with TCRdist sequence similarity added in when clustering inside HLA-allele-positive subsets. For co-occurrence clustering, repertoires with fewer than 30,000 or more than 120,000 public chains were excluded, along with roughly 5 repertoires with anomalous nucleotide sharing. Not all clones reach the TCRdb copy of this immuneACCESS table, which keeps in-frame sequences only. Checked studies attribute under half of the gap to unresolved V genes and leave the rest unexplained. V and J calls and clone size follow that table, whereas D and trimming were derived from the DNA. The sample data list 100,000 to 150,000 clones, and just under 80% of these were observed just once. The ten biggest clones cover roughly 5.5% of the sample.

The data were obtained in a study of cytomegalovirus exposure and HLA in healthy donors (dated by TCRdb to about 2017). For context, the study as a whole: In an earlier analysis of under 750 of the donors, 276 Gb of sequence data and 90 million to 120 million unique TCR beta sequences from about 190 million T cells were reported. Because of strong linkage in the cohort, roughly five DR-DQ haplotypes were treated as single units for association and clustering. Typing coverage differed by locus: A, B, C, DRB1 and DQB1 were typed in about 620-630 donors, DQA1 in 500 to 550, DPA1 in nearly 610, and DPB1 in 400 to 480. In a later genetic analysis, genome-wide SNP genotypes for about three fifths of the roughly 670 donors were used, and that subset was treated as a discovery cohort. The study used immunosequencing to profile the T cell repertoires of approximately 640 subjects and linked those repertoires to cytomegalovirus serostatus. A later analysis re-analyzed previously published TCR beta repertoires from roughly 630 donors and added high-resolution HLA genotyping to study TCR occurrence patterns. Donor age, sex, ethnicity and CMV serostatus were collected together with the repertoire data. HLA typing included class I and class II loci at four-digit resolution. All discovery cohort repertoires had been generated on a single sequencing platform. An earlier analysis of some 500 of the donors applied high-throughput TCR beta sequencing to assess whether each TCR beta V gene segment acted as functional or pseudogenic. The later analysis used no new phenotypic data to find candidate immune exposures, relying instead on TCR beta sequences and their occurrence across donors. A separate validation cohort of roughly 130 different subjects was used in addition to the roughly 670-subject first cohort. Approximately 310 gigabases of sequencing data and 70 million to 85 million unique TCR sequences were included in an early release covering around 650 HLA-typed donors. Of the 350 to 450 genotyped donors, approximately 82% fell in the genetic ancestry cluster associated with self-reported Caucasian donors. The study aimed to test whether cataloging public T cell receptors could reveal signatures of past pathogen exposure. To predict cytomegalovirus infection status, the study combined high-throughput TCR immunosequencing, statistical association of individual TCRs with disease status, and machine learning. Across about 380 genotyped donors of the cohort, an average of approximately 220,000 unique TCR beta nucleotide sequences per donor were sequenced, and about a sixth of those sequences were non-productive. General conclusions and limits of the study: Linkage disequilibrium might explain the correlated functional status among segregating V segments, but an unknown experimental factor could not be ruled out. A further reported finding was that TCR beta sequences accurately predicted the HLA-A and HLA-B alleles for most subjects in the first cohort. In a later analysis, HLA-associated TCR beta chains were found to be more clonally expanded and to have lower generation probabilities than equally common non-associated chains. The 87-base-pair reads could not distinguish some IMGT-functional V segments, including TRBV6-2 and TRBV6-3, so those segments were excluded. Most CMV-associated TCR beta chains appeared to be HLA-restricted in a later analysis, and the HLA associations seemed to be driven largely by CMV exposure. Assigning TCR associations to individual alleles was difficult when HLA alleles, especially DR and DQ, strongly co-occurred. The cohort was sequenced for TCR beta chains only, and without alpha or paired-chain data the features that could be detected were limited. Broadly in line with IMGT annotations, most TCR beta V segments showed up in productive rearrangements about 87% or about 30% of the time in an earlier analysis of roughly 590 of the donors. Across donors, most TCR sequences were observed very rarely, whereas some public TCRs were present in many individuals. A later analysis found that TCR association rates varied across HLA loci, with DRB1 alleles showing the most associated TCRs and HLA-C alleles the fewest. Specific HLA alleles were associated with roughly 17,000 TCR beta sequences at a false discovery rate of 0.05 in a later analysis. CMV serostatus was the only immune exposure information available for the cohort. Several of the top co-occurrence clusters appeared to be linked to parvovirus B19, influenza, CMV and Epstein-Barr virus, according to a later analysis. Because counts were too low, under 20 rarely observed V segments, including chromosome 9 orphons, were left out of the earlier analysis of a few hundred of the donors. Compared with the approximately 710-donor mean, donors in an Asian-associated ancestry cluster had fewer N-insertions in productive TCRs, according to a later genetic analysis. A group of highly shared sequence variants was considered likely to be a technical artifact of the sequencing pipeline. A later genetic analysis associated a missense DCLRE1C variant with V-gene and J-gene trimming of TCR beta chains, and an independent cohort replicated the association. A few of the identified cytomegalovirus-associated TCR beta chains were confirmed in vitro to be specific for cytomegalovirus antigens. Because some donors lacked HLA typing at each locus, the association tests relied only on the typed subset. According to the authors, the approach could potentially be generalized to other disease states and immunological phenotypes. The study listed approximately 160 TCR beta chains as associated with cytomegalovirus. The classifier was reported to diagnose cytomegalovirus status with high specificity and sensitivity in both the original cohort and the validation cohort. Roughly uniform sequencing depth across donors was assumed in presence/absence analyses, although this assumption may not hold.

In total, 666 healthy bone marrow donors made up the cohort. All cohort members were sampled while nominally healthy, although unrecorded immune exposures were likely present. The donor tested CMV seronegative, placing the donor among the 300 to 450 seronegative members of the cohort. Every donor gave a peripheral blood sample, and the peripheral blood mononuclear cells from that sample were used for TCR beta sequencing. Genomic DNA extraction from the blood cell samples was performed with the Qiagen DNeasy Blood Extraction Kit. V is pared back by 5 bases and J by 1 base, with 12 bases lying between the germline termini. Sequences SGHVS (CDR1) and FNYEAQ (CDR2) are obtained from the germline V gene. The CDR3 covers 16 residues, taking in both the cysteine and the phenylalanine. The read is trimmed to its CDR3 DNA, 48 bases read in frame from base 1.

The sequence was obtained from a young man in good health and CMV-seronegative. Sequencing was carried out using PBMCs. This chain is built from TRBV7-6 and TRBJ2-6; D gene: possibly TRBD1, on 6 matching bases. CDR3 region: CASSPSQGSGANVLTF. Here is the DNA: TGTGCCAGCAGCCCATCACAGGGATCTGGGGCCAACGTCCTGACTTTC. The reference TRBV7-6 and TRBJ2-6 proteins fill in what lies around the CDR3, so the full variable domain reads GAGVSQSPRYKVTKRGQDVALRCDPISGHVSLYWYRQALGQGPEFLTYFNYEAQQDKSGLPNDRFSAERPEGSISTLTIQRTEQRDSAMYRCASSPSQGSGANVLTFGAGSRLTVL.